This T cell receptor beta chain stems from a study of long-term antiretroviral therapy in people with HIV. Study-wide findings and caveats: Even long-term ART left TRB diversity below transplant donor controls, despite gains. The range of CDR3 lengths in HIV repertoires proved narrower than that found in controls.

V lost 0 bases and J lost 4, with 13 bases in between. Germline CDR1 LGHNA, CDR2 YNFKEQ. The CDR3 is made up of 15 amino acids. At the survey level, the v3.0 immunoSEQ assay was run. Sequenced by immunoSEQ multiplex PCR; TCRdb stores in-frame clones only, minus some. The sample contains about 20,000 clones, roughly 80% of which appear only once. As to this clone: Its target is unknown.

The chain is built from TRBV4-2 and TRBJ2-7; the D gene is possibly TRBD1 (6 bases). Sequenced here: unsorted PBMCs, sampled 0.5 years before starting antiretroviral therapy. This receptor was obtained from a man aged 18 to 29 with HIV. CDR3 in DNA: TGTGCCAGCAGCCAAGAGGAAGACAGGAGATACGAGCAGTACTTC. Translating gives CASSQEEDRRYEQYF.